Below, 25 T cell receptor beta chains from the same sample are listed, as sequenced in a study of blood T cell repertoires in COVID-19. The protocol was immunoSEQ multiplex PCR, while the TCRdb copy is restricted to in-frame clones and leaves out a portion. The sample lists over 110,000 clones, nearly 85% occurring once. The specimen sequenced was PBMCs or T cells enriched from blood (not recorded which). These receptors originate from a man aged 45-65 years in a cohort exposed to, infected with or recovered from COVID-19 (not recorded which).

The V gene is TRBV6-4, the J gene TRBJ2-5; maybe TRBD2 (5 bases). Deletions cut 0 bases from V and 3 bases from J, with 8 bases between. Per the germline V gene, CDR1 is MRHNA and CDR2 is SNTAGT. The CDR3 sequence is 14 residues long. The CDR3 region has the DNA TGTGCCAGCAGTGACTCGGGAGAAAAAGAGACCCAGTACTTC. As protein: CASSDSGEKETQYF.

The rearrangement uses TRBV19 and TRBJ1-5, with 8 bases that match TRBD1. In germline, CDR1 is LNHDA, CDR2 SQIVND (reference sequence). The CDR3 loop spans 14 amino acids. V gave up 5 bases and J gave up 6 bases; unmatched junction bases: 6. CDR3 sequence (DNA): TGTGCCAGTAGTGCTACAGGGGGACGTCAGCCCCAGCATTTT. This sequence encodes CASSATGGRQPQHF.

This clone came up once. V gene TRBV19 combines with J gene TRBJ2-5; 9 bases match TRBD1. Trimming at V came to 6 bases and at J to 2 bases, leaving 7 bases not matched to a gene. The germline gives CDR1 LNHDA, CDR2 SQIVND (reference sequence). The CDR3 extends over 15 amino acids. CDR3 sequence reads: CASRVRQGVQETQYF. CDR3 in DNA: TGTGCCAGTAGGGTTAGACAGGGGGTGCAAGAGACCCAGTACTTC.

The V gene is TRBV7-2, the J gene TRBJ1-5, with unresolved D. V lost 1 base and J lost 7, with 5 bases in between. This CDR3 region has 12 residues. The V gene's germline CDR1 is SGHTA and CDR2 FQGNSA. The CDR3 nucleotides are TGTGCCAGCAGCTTAGGAGCACAGCCCCAGCATTTT. This gives the protein CASSLGAQPQHF. Complete variable domain (other parts from reference TRBV7-2 and TRBJ1-5): GAGVSQSPSNKVTEKGKDVELRCDPISGHTALYWYRQSLGQGLEFLIYFQGNSAPDKSGLPSDRFSAERTGGSVSTLTIQRTQQEDSAVYLCASSLGAQPQHFGDGTRLSIL.

The sample holds a few counts of this clone. The chain couples TRBV18 to TRBJ1-6; D unresolved. Trimming left V 1 base short and J 8 bases short, with 9 bases between. Germline V gene data show CDR1 as KGHSH and CDR2 as LQKENI. This CDR3 region has 14 residues. This CDR3 reads CASSPRQVDSPLHF. The CDR3 DNA follows: TGTGCCAGCTCACCACGACAAGTAGATTCACCCCTCCACTTT.

V is TRBV11-3 and J is TRBJ2-6, with 9 bases matching TRBD1. V lost 4 bases to trimming and J lost 0 bases; unmatched junction nucleotides: 4. The CDR3 sequence is 17 residues long. The germline V gene has CDR1 SGHNT and CDR2 YENEEA. The CDR3 reads CASSSGTGHSGANVLTF. The CDR3 nucleotides read TGTGCCAGCAGCTCCGGGACAGGGCACTCTGGGGCCAACGTCCTGACTTTC.

The chain carries TRBV6-5 and TRBJ2-5; TRBD1 matches at 7 bases. CDR3 length: 16 residues. CDR1 and CDR2 (germline): MNHEY, SVGAGI. Trimming removed 4 bases from V and 2 bases from J; junction bases left unmatched: 10. This chain's CDR3 is CASSSEGAGRQETQYF. Here the CDR3 DNA reads TGTGCCAGCAGTTCCGAGGGGGCCGGGCGGCAAGAGACCCAGTACTTC.

This chain joins TRBV5-1 and TRBJ2-7; D gene unclear. There are 14 residues in the CDR3. Germline V gives CDR1 SGHRS, CDR2 YFSETQ. Trimming took 4 bases from V and 2 from J, leaving 13 bases between them. CDR3 loop: CASSRGHYAYEQYF. DNA of the CDR3: TGCGCCAGCAGCCGCGGCCACTATGCCTACGAGCAGTACTTC.

The chain joins TRBV24-1 to TRBJ2-1, with 9 bases aligning to TRBD2. CDR1 and CDR2 (germline): KGHDR, SFDVKD. V lost 7 bases and J lost 3; bases outside the gene matches: 3. The CDR3 runs 14 residues. DNA of the CDR3: TGTGCCACCAGAGCGGGAGGCCTCTACAATGAGCAGTTCTTC. Amino acid sequence: CATRAGGLYNEQFF.

The rearrangement links TRBV11-3 to TRBJ1-1; 11 nucleotides match TRBD1. The germline V gene encodes CDR1 SGHNT and CDR2 YENEEA. The trim removed 4 bases at V and 9 bases at J, leaving 19 bases unmatched. This CDR3 contains 18 residues. CDR3 residues: CASSSFRKTGTGGNQAFF. The CDR3 DNA sequence: TGTGCCAGCAGCTCTTTCCGGAAGACCGGGACAGGGGGTAATCAAGCTTTCTTT.

This clone was counted once. V gene TRBV6-5 combines with J gene TRBJ2-1, with D hard to call. Germline values: CDR1 MNHEY, CDR2 SVGAGI. The V end lost 6 bases, the J end lost 0 bases, and 12 bases lay between the germline ends. The CDR3 sequence is 15 residues long. The CDR3 loop is CASRLLISSYNEQFF. As DNA, the CDR3 is TGTGCCAGCAGACTCCTTATAAGCTCCTACAATGAGCAGTTCTTC.

This clone has a single count. The rearrangement joins TRBV4-3 to TRBJ1-5; D is unclear. The germline gives CDR1 LGHNA, CDR2 YSLEER. This CDR3 region has 15 residues. The V end lost 0 bases, the J end lost 0 bases, and 6 bases lay between the germline ends. CDR3 DNA: TGCGCCAGCAGCCAAGATGGAGCTAGCAATCAGCCCCAGCATTTT. Its translation: CASSQDGASNQPQHF.

The chain uses TRBV3-1 (or the pseudogene TRBV3-2) and TRBJ2-7; D call uncertain. Per the germline V gene, CDR1 is LGHDT and CDR2 is YNNKEL (reference sequence). V was pared by 0 bases and J by 2 bases, with 14 bases between. The CDR3 spans 16 residues. CDR3 nucleotide sequence: TGTGCCAGCAGCCAAGATTACGGGTTAGCCCCCTACGAGCAGTACTTC. Protein product: CASSQDYGLAPYEQYF.

This rearrangement joins TRBV12-5 to TRBJ1-6; TRBD1 is a possible D gene (6 bases). The CDR3 sequence is 13 residues long. The V gene's germline CDR1 is LGHNT and CDR2 FRNRAP. V lost 2 bases and J 8 bases, leaving 7 bases between the germline ends. DNA for the CDR3: TGTGCTAGTGGTTTGAAGGGGGATTCACCCCTCCACTTT. It encodes CASGLKGDSPLHF. Supplemented by reference TRBV12-5 and TRBJ1-6, the full variable domain reads DARVTQTPRHKVTEMGQEVTMRCQPILGHNTVFWYRQTMMQGLELLAYFRNRAPLDDSGMPKDRFSAEMPDATLATLKIQPSEPRDSAVYFCASGLKGDSPLHFGNGTRLTVT.

In this sample, this clone turned up once. The chain employs TRBV28 and TRBJ2-5; D perhaps matches TRBD1 (10 bases). Germline V lookup: CDR1 MDHEN, CDR2 SYDVKM. This CDR3 is 18 amino acids long. The ends were cut back, 2 bases at V and 3 bases at J, with 22 bases in the middle. The chain's CDR3 is CASSLRWRGGQGKETQYF. The CDR3 DNA follows: TGTGCCAGCAGTTTAAGGTGGCGGGGGGGACAGGGGAAAGAGACCCAGTACTTC.

The gene calls are TRBV6-5 and TRBJ2-3; D remains ambiguous. The germline V and J ends were trimmed by 7 bases and 0 bases, with 8 bases remaining between them. Germline values: CDR1 MNHEY, CDR2 SVGAGI. CDR3 length equals 13 residues. CDR3 loop: CASTLTSTDTQYF. DNA of the CDR3: TGTGCCAGCACTCTTACTAGCACAGATACGCAGTATTTT.

V usage is TRBV4-1 and J usage is TRBJ2-5; 9 positions agree with TRBD2. The V gene's germline CDR1 is MGHRA and CDR2 YSYEKL. CDR3 size: 17 residues. Trimming cost V 3 bases and J 5 bases; bases outside gene matches: 13. CDR3 region: CASSQVFSGGQGETQYF. The DNA of the CDR3 is TGCGCCAGCAGCCAGGTTTTTAGCGGGGGCCAGGGGGAGACCCAGTACTTC.

The rearrangement joins TRBV15 to TRBJ2-5; tentative D call: TRBD2 (5 bases). CDR1 LNHNV and CDR2 YYDKDF come from the germline V gene (reference sequence). This CDR3 is 15 amino acids long. V lost 1 base and J lost 0, with 9 bases in between. As DNA, the CDR3 is TGTGCCACCAGCAGAGTATGGGGAGACCAAGAGACCCAGTACTTC. It codes for CATSRVWGDQETQYF.

The rearrangement joins TRBV7-8 to TRBJ2-1, with 10 bases identical to TRBD2. From germline, CDR1 is SGHVS and CDR2 FQNEAQ. The CDR3 is 18 residues long. The V gene end was trimmed by 5 bases and the J gene end by 3 bases; junction bases not matched to a gene: 13. The chain's CDR3 is CASSPAPTSGDLYNEQFF. CDR3 nucleotides: TGTGCCAGCAGCCCGGCCCCAACTAGCGGGGACCTCTACAATGAGCAGTTCTTC.

CDR3 region: CASSLLPAGTRETQYF. CDR3 nucleotides: TGCGCCAGCAGCCTTCTCCCCGCAGGCACTAGAGAGACCCAGTACTTC. The rearrangement joins TRBV4-1 to TRBJ2-5; TRBD2 is a possible D gene (5 bases). CDR1 is MGHRA, CDR2 YSYEKL, per germline. Deletions cut 4 bases from V and 4 bases from J, with 19 bases between. The CDR3 sequence is 16 residues long.

V and J are TRBV28 and TRBJ1-5; the D gene is possibly TRBD1 (5 bases). Germline V gives CDR1 MDHEN, CDR2 SYDVKM. V lost 6 bases and J 9 bases, leaving 12 bases between the germline ends. The CDR3 sequence is 12 residues long. The DNA for the CDR3 is TGTGCCAGCAGGCCGCAGGGTTCGCCCCAGCATTTT. Protein sequence: CASRPQGSPQHF.

This chain connects TRBV5-1 to TRBJ2-3, with 15 bases that match TRBD2. V lost 4 bases to trimming and J lost 6 bases; unmatched junction nucleotides: 3. This CDR3 has 15 residues. Germline V CDR1 and CDR2: SGHRS, YFSETQ. The CDR3 DNA sequence: TGCGCCAGCAGCCCCGGGACTAGCGGGGGGGATACGCAGTATTTT. Protein: CASSPGTSGGDTQYF.

The rearrangement uses TRBV5-1 and TRBJ1-2; the match to TRBD1 covers 8 bases. The junction had 5 bases not matched to a gene; V was cut back by 0 bases and J by 1 base. From germline, CDR1 is SGHRS and CDR2 YFSETQ. The CDR3 loop spans 16 amino acids. The CDR3 sequence is CASSLGGQGSNYGYTF. The CDR3 DNA reads TGCGCCAGCAGCTTGGGAGGACAGGGCAGTAACTATGGCTACACCTTC.

The chain has TRBV7-2 and TRBJ2-3, with 8 bases fitting TRBD1. V dropped 5 bases and J dropped 1; count of bases not matched to a gene: 5. The CDR3 is 15 residues long. Per the germline V gene, CDR1 is SGHTA and CDR2 is FQGNSA. CDR3 sequence: CASSTTGQGTDTQYF. As DNA, the CDR3 is TGTGCCAGCAGCACCACGGGACAGGGCACAGATACGCAGTATTTT.

This chain connects TRBV25-1 to TRBJ1-1; D gene unclear. The CDR3 is 12 residues long. Trimming took off 6 bases at V and 0 bases at J, with 5 bases between the two ends. Germline assignment: CDR1 MGHDK and CDR2 SYGVNS. This chain's CDR3 is CASRELNTEAFF. The CDR3 DNA is TGTGCCAGCAGGGAGTTGAACACTGAAGCTTTCTTT.